These 8 T cell receptor beta chains originate from one sample sequenced in a study of shared clonotypes between healthy human individuals. The repertoire was sequenced with immunoSEQ multiplex PCR; TCRdb's copy has only in-frame clones and lacks some. The sample carries under 1,100,000 clones, approximately 80% recorded once. Source material: memory CD4+ T cells from PBMCs. As to subset: CD45RA-negative fraction. These receptor sequences come from a man aged 18 to 35 in good health. Some clones in this sample may be carry-over from other donors' samples.

The chain uses TRBV5-1 and TRBJ2-5; D not resolved. CDR1 SGHRS and CDR2 YFSETQ come from the germline V gene. The V end lost 1 base, the J end lost 1 base, and 5 bases lay between the germline ends. The CDR3 length is 13 residues. CDR3 protein: CASSLKVQETQYF. CDR3 in DNA: TGCGCCAGCAGCTTGAAGGTCCAAGAGACCCAGTACTTC. The whole variable domain, filled in from reference TRBV5-1 and TRBJ2-5, reads KAGVTQTPRYLIKTRGQQVTLSCSPISGHRSVSWYQQTPGQGLQFLFEYFSETQRNKGNFPGRFSGRQFSNSRSEMNVSTLELGDSALYLCASSLKVQETQYFGPGTRLLVL.

Concerning this clone itself: The sample has other DNA sequences that encode this CDR3 too. The chain employs TRBV5-1 and TRBJ2-7; no firm D call. V gave up 4 bases and J gave up 2 bases, with 10 bases separating them. Per the germline V gene, CDR1 is SGHRS and CDR2 is YFSETQ. This CDR3 is built from 13 residues. The DNA for the CDR3 is TGCGCCAGCAGCCTGGATGGGGCCTACGAGCAGTACTTC. It is translated as CASSLDGAYEQYF.

V usage is TRBV30 and J usage is TRBJ2-1; D gene uncertain. Germline V lookup: CDR1 GTSNPN, CDR2 SVGIG (reference sequence). Trimming removed 3 bases at V and 6 bases at J, with 12 bases between. This CDR3 is 13 amino acids long. CDR3 coding DNA: TGTGCCTGGAGGTTAAACTGGATCAATGAGCAGTTCTTC. This encodes CAWRLNWINEQFF.

In its sample, this clone was seen many times. The sample carries other DNA sequences with the same CDR3. The rearrangement uses TRBV29-1 and TRBJ2-2; TRBD1 matches 7 bases. The junction had 3 bases not matched to a gene; V was cut back by 6 bases and J by 5 bases. CDR1 is SQVTM and CDR2 is ANQGSEA in the germline V gene. The CDR3 totals 12 residues. The CDR3 is CSVRQGTGELFF. The CDR3 DNA sequence: TGCAGCGTGAGACAGGGTACCGGGGAGCTGTTTTTT.

V usage is TRBV6-1 and J usage is TRBJ2-7; 7 nucleotides line up with TRBD1. From germline, CDR1 is MNHNS and CDR2 SASEGT. J gave up 2 bases and V 3 bases, and 7 bases lay outside the gene matches. CDR3 length equals 15 residues. The CDR3, as DNA: TGTGCCAGCAGTGATATGAGACAGGGTACCTACGAGCAGTACTTC. It encodes CASSDMRQGTYEQYF.

The rearrangement joins TRBV6-1 to TRBJ1-5; the D is unclear. CDR3 length: 14 residues. V lost 2 bases, J lost 1 base, and 6 bases lay in between. Germline values: CDR1 MNHNS, CDR2 SASEGT. For the CDR3, the DNA is TGTGCCAGCAGTGAAAAGGGAAGCAATCAGCCCCAGCATTTT. Its protein product is CASSEKGSNQPQHF.

The chain recombines TRBV16 with TRBJ2-3; D remains ambiguous. Looked up from germline, CDR1 is KGHSY and CDR2 is FQNENV. The CDR3 covers 15 residues. V was shortened by 1 base and J by 3 bases, with 11 bases between the two germline ends. The CDR3 DNA is TGTGCCAGCAGCCAATTTAGGACGGCGACAGATACGCAGTATTTT. Its protein product is CASSQFRTATDTQYF.

The V call is TRBV6-6, the J call TRBJ2-5; no clear D gene. Germline CDR1 MNHNY, CDR2 SVGAGI (reference sequence). CDR3 length equals 14 residues. V was pared by 2 bases and J by 3 bases, with 10 bases between. CDR3 sequence (DNA): TGTGCCAGCAGTTACGTTTCAGGCGAAGAGACCCAGTACTTC. It encodes CASSYVSGEETQYF.